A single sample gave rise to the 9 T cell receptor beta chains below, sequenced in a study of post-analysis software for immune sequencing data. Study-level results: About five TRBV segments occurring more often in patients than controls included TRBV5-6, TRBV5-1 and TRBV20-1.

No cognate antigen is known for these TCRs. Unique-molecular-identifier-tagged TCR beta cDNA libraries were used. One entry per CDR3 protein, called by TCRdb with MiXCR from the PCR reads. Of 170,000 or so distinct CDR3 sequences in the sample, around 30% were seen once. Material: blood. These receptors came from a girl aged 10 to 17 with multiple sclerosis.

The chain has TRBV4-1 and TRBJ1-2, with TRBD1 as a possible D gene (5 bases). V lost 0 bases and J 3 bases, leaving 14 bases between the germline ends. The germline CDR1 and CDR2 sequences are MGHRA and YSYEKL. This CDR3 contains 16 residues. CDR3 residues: CASSQEAGGTYYGYTF. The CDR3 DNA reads TGCGCCAGCAGCCAAGAAGCAGGAGGGACGTACTATGGCTACACCTTC.

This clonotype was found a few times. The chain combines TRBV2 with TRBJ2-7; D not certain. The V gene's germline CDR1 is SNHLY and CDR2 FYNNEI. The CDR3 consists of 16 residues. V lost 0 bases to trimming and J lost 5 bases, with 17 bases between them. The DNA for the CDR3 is TGTGCCAGCAGTGAAGCGCTTCTGGTCGTTTGGGACGAGCAGTACTTC. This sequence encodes CASSEALLVVWDEQYF.

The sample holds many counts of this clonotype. The CDR3 loop reads CASSQGGLNGKYEQYF. The CDR3 region has the DNA TGCGCCAGCAGCCAAGGGGGGTTAAACGGGAAGTACGAGCAGTACTTC. The V call is TRBV4-1, the J call TRBJ2-7; either TRBD1 or TRBD2 may supply D (5 bases each). This CDR3 has 16 residues. CDR1 and CDR2 from the germline V gene are MGHRA and YSYEKL. V lost 1 base to trimming and J lost 4 bases, with 17 bases between them.

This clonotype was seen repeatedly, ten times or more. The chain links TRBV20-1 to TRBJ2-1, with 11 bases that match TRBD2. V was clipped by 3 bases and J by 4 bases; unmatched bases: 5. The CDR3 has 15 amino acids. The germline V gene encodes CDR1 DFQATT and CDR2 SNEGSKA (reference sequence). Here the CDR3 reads CSASKGTSGYNEQFF. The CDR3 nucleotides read TGCAGTGCTAGTAAAGGGACTAGCGGATACAATGAGCAGTTCTTC.

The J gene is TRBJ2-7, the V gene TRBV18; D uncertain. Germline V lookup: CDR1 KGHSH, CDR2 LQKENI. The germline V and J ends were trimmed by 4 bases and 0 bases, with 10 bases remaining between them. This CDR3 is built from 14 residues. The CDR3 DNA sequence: TGTGCCAGCTCACGCGACACGAGCTCCTACGAGCAGTACTTC. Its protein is CASSRDTSSYEQYF.

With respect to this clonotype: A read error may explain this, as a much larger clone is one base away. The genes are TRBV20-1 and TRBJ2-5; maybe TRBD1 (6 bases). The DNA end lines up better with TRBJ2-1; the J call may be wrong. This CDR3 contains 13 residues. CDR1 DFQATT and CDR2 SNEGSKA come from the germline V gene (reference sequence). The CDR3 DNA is TGCAGTGCTAGTCGGACAGCTCAAGAGACCCAGTTCTTC. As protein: CSASRTAQETQFF.

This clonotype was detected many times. CDR3 in DNA: TGCGCCAGCAGCCAAAGAGCGGGAGTAGGGGAGTTCTTC. Amino acids: CASSQRAGVGEFF. The chain employs TRBV4-1 and TRBJ2-1; TRBD2 agrees at 8 bases. This CDR3 spans 13 amino acids. The V gene's germline CDR1 is MGHRA and CDR2 YSYEKL. V was pared by 2 bases and J by 14 bases, with 8 bases of the junction left unmatched.

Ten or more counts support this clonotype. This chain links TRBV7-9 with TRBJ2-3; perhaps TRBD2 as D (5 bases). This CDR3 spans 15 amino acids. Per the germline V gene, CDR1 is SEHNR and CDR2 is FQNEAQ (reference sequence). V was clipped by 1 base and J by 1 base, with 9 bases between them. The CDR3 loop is CASSLGRAGTDTQYF. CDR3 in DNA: TGTGCCAGCAGCTTAGGGCGGGCAGGCACAGATACGCAGTATTTT.

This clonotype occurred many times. CDR3 sequence reads: CASSSGQDNEQFF. CDR3 bases: TGTGCCAGCAGCTCGGGGCAGGACAATGAGCAGTTCTTC. This chain links TRBV7-9 with TRBJ2-1; the D call may be TRBD1 or TRBD2 (5 bases each). Germline V lookup: CDR1 SEHNR, CDR2 FQNEAQ (reference sequence). Trimming cost V 4 bases and J 5 bases, with 9 bases left between them. This CDR3 comprises 13 residues.